The TCR beta chain described here comes from a study of blood T cell repertoires in COVID-19. Overall study: Acute-phase and convalescent COVID-19 samples originated in the United States, Italy and Spain. PBMCs, B-cell-depleted T cells, or T cells provided the cDNA or gDNA that made up the material.

The CDR3 is 16 residues long. The trim removed 0 bases at V and 3 bases at J, leaving 4 bases unmatched. Germline values: CDR1 SGHRS, CDR2 YFSETQ. This clone was detected only a few times. Other DNA sequences within the sample encode an identical CDR3. Source study methods: Researchers report that nucleated cell counts were estimated from reference gene primer amplification. The protocol was immunoSEQ multiplex PCR, while the TCRdb copy is restricted to in-frame clones and leaves out a portion. The V and J calls and clone size are taken from that table; D and trimming were inferred from the DNA. The sample has around 250,000 clones, 70% to 85% seen once.

The TCR sequence derives from a woman aged 80 or over with acute or convalescent COVID-19. The J gene is TRBJ2-3, the V gene TRBV5-1, with 10 nucleotides matching TRBD1. The sequencing sample was made of peripheral blood. As DNA, the CDR3 is TGCGCCAGCAGCTTGGTCGGACAGGGGGGAACAGATACGCAGTATTTT. Translated, it gives CASSLVGQGGTDTQYF.